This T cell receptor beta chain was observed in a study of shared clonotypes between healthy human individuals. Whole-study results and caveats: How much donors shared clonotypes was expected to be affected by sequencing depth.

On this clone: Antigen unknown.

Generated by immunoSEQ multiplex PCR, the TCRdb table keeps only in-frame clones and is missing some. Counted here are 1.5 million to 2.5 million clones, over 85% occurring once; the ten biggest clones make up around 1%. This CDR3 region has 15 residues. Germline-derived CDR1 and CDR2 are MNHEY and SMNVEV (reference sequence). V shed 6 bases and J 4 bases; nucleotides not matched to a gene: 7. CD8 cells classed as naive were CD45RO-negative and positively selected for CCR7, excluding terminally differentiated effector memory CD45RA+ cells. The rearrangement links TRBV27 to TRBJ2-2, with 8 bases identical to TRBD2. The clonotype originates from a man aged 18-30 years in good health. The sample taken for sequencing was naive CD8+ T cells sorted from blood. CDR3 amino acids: CASSPGLGVTGELFF. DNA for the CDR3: TGTGCCAGCAGCCCGGGACTAGGAGTCACCGGGGAGCTGTTTTTT.